This T cell receptor beta chain was sequenced for a study of human thymus T cells. The length of the CDR3 is 15 residues. Germline values: CDR1 GTSNPN, CDR2 SVGIG (reference sequence). V lost 0 bases, J lost 1 base, and 12 bases lay in between. Method: immunoSEQ multiplex PCR; TCRdb's copy keeps in-frame clones and lacks some. Here the sample spans around 44,000 clones, 94% being singletons. Finnish infants who were healthy and having corrective surgery for congenital heart defects made up the donors. Material: blood. The V gene is TRBV30, the J gene TRBJ1-2, with D perhaps matching TRBD1 (5 bases). The origin of this receptor is a boy under two years old with a congenital heart defect but otherwise immunologically healthy. Here the CDR3 reads CAWSVQVLGNYGYTF. CDR3 nucleotides: TGTGCCTGGAGTGTACAGGTGTTGGGTAACTATGGCTACACCTTC.